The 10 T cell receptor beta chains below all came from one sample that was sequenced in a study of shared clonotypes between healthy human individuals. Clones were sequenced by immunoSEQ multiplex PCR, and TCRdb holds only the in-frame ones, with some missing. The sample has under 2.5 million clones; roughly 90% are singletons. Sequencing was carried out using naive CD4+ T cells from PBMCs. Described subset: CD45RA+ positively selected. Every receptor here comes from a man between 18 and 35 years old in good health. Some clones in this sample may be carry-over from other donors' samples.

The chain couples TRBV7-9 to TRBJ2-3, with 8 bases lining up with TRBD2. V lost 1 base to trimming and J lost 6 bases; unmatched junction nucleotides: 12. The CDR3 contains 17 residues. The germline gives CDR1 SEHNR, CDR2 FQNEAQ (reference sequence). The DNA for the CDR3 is TGTGCCAGCAGCTTAGATCCCGGGAGGGTCAGCGGTGATACGCAGTATTTT. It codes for CASSLDPGRVSGDTQYF.

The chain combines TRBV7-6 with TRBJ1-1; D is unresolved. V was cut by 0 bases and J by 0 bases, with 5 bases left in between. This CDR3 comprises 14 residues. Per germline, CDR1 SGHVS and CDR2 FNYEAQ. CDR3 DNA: TGTGCCAGCAGCTTAGCCCCTATGAACACTGAAGCTTTCTTT. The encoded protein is CASSLAPMNTEAFF.

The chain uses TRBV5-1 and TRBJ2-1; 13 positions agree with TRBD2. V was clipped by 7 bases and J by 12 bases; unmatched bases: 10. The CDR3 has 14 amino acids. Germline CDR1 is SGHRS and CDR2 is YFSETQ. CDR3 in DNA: TGCGCCAGCGACCCCGGGACTAGCGGGATTGGGCAGTTCTTC. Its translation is CASDPGTSGIGQFF. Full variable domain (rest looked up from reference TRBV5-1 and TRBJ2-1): KAGVTQTPRYLIKTRGQQVTLSCSPISGHRSVSWYQQTPGQGLQFLFEYFSETQRNKGNFPGRFSGRQFSNSRSEMNVSTLELGDSALYLCASDPGTSGIGQFFGPGTRLTVL.

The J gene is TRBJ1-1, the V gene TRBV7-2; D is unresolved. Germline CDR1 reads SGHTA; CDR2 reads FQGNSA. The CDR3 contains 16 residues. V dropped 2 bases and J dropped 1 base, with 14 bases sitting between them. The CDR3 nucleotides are TGTGCCAGCAGCTTAAGTTTGGGAGTCGAGAACACTGAAGCTTTCTTT. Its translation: CASSLSLGVENTEAFF. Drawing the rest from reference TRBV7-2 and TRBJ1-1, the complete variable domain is GAGVSQSPSNKVTEKGKDVELRCDPISGHTALYWYRQSLGQGLEFLIYFQGNSAPDKSGLPSDRFSAERTGGSVSTLTIQRTQQEDSAVYLCASSLSLGVENTEAFFGQGTRLTVV.

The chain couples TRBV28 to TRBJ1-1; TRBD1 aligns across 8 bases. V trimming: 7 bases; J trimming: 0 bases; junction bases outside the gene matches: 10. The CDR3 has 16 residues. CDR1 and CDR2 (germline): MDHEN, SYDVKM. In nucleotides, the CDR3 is TGTGCCAGCACCGTGGACCCGGGACAGGTGAACACTGAAGCTTTCTTT. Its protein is CASTVDPGQVNTEAFF. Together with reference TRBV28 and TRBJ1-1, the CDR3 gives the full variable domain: DVKVTQSSRYLVKRTGEKVFLECVQDMDHENMFWYRQDPGLGLRLIYFSYDVKMKEKGDIPEGYSVSREKKERFSLILESASTNQTSMYLCASTVDPGQVNTEAFFGQGTRLTVV.

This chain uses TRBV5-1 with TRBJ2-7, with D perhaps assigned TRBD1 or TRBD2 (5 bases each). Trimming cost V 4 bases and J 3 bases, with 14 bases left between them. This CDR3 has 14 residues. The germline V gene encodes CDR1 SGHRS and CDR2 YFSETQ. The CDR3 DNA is TGCGCCAGCAGCAGAGGGGTGTTAGGCTACGAGCAGTACTTC. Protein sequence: CASSRGVLGYEQYF.

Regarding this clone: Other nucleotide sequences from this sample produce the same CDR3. The CDR3: CASSLEGYGYTF. Written as DNA, the CDR3 is TGTGCCAGCAGCTTAGAGGGCTATGGCTACACCTTC. The chain recombines TRBV7-2 with TRBJ1-2; no clear D. The CDR3 sequence is 12 residues long. Germline V gene data show CDR1 as SGHTA and CDR2 as FQGNSA. Trimming removed 1 base from V and 4 bases from J, with 4 bases in between.

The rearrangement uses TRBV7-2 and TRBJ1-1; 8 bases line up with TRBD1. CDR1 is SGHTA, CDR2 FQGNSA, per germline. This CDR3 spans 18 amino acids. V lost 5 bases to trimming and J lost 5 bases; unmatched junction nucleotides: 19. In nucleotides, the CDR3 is TGTGCCAGCAGCCCAGGGGGGCAGGGGGCTCCCCTGGGGACTGAAGCTTTCTTT. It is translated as CASSPGGQGAPLGTEAFF.

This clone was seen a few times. The CDR3 is CASSFGPSSYNEQFF. The CDR3 DNA follows: TGTGCCAGCAGCTTTGGGCCGAGCTCCTACAATGAGCAGTTCTTC. The chain is built from TRBV11-2 and TRBJ2-1, with unresolved D. CDR1 and CDR2 from the germline V gene are SGHAT and FQNNGV. The V and J ends lost 3 bases and 0 bases respectively, with 9 bases between them. This CDR3 contains 15 residues.

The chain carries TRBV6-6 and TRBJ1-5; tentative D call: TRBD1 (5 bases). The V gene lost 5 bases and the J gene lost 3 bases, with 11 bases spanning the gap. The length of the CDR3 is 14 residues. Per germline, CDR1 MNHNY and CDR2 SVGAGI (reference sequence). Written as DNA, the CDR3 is TGTGCCAGCAGTGCCCGGGGCATCAATCAGCCCCAGCATTTT. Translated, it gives CASSARGINQPQHF.